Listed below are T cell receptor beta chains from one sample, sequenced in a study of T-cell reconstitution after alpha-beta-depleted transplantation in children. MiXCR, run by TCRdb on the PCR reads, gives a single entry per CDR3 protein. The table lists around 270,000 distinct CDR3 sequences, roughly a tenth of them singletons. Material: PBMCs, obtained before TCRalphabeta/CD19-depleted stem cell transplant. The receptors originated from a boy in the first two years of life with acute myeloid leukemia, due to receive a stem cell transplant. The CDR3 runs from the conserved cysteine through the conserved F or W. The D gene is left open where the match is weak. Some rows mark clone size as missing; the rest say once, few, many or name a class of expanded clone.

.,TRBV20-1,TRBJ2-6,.,TGCAGTGCTAGAAACTACGACTCTGGGGCCAACGTCCTGACTTTC,CSARNYDSGANVLTF
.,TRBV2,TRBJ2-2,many,TGTGCCAGCAGCGCTTCGGGGTTCACATTCACCGGGGAGCTGTTTTTT,CASSASGFTFTGELFF
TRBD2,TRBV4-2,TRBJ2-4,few,TGTGCCAGCAGCCAAGAGGGACTAGCGGTAGCCAAAAACATTCAGTACTTC,CASSQEGLAVAKNIQYF
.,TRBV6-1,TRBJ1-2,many,TGTGCCAGCAGTCCCAGTGGTGTGCGTGGCTACACCTTC,CASSPSGVRGYTF
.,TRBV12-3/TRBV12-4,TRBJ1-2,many,TGTGCCAGCAGTTGGGGCTTTCTAGGGGGTAAAGACTATGGCTACACCTTC,CASSWGFLGGKDYGYTF
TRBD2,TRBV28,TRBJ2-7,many,TGTGCCAGCCCGCCTAGCGGGGGGACGGGCTACGAGCAGTACTTC,CASPPSGGTGYEQYF
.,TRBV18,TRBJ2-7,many,TGTGCCAGCTCTCCTTCTAGCGCGAGCTCCTACGAGCAGTACTTC,CASSPSSASSYEQYF
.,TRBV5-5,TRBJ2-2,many,TGTGCCAGCAGCTTGTCGGACAGATGGGCCGGGGAGCTGTTTTTT,CASSLSDRWAGELFF
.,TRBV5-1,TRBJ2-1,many,TGCGCCAGCAGCTTGGGTACAGAGGGGCAGTTCTTC,CASSLGTEGQFF
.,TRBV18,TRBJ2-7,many,TGTGCCAGCTCACCCCGGGACGGAGTCTACGAGCAGTACTTC,CASSPRDGVYEQYF
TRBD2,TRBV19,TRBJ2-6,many,TGTGCCAGTAGTATAACGGTCCTAGCGGGAGAGACTGGGGCCAACGTCCTGACTTTC,CASSITVLAGETGANVLTF
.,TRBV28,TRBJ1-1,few,TGTGCCAGCAGGGTTTTCAGGACCCTCTCTTCCTCAGGCGAAGCTTTCTTT,CASRVFRTLSSSGEAFF
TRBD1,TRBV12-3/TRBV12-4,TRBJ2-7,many,TGTGCCAGCAGTTTGGGACGGGACAGGAGACCCTACGAGCAGTACTTC,CASSLGRDRRPYEQYF
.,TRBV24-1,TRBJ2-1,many,TGTGCCACCATCGATGAGGGTGGTGAGCAGTTCTTC,CATIDEGGEQFF
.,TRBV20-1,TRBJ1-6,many,TGCAGTGCTAGAGCGTTACCCAACAATTCACCCCTCCACTTT,CSARALPNNSPLHF
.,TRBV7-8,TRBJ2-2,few,TGTGCCAGCAGCTTAGCCCGGAGGGCTGCGAACACCGGGGAGCTGTTTTTT,CASSLARRAANTGELFF
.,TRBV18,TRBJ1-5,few,TGTGCCAGCTCGATAGGAAACAGGGCTGATCAGCCCCAGCATTTT,CASSIGNRADQPQHF
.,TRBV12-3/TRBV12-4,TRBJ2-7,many,TGTGCCAGCAGGCCTACGGGGCTTACCTACGAGCAGTACTTC,CASRPTGLTYEQYF
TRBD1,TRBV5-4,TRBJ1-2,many,TGTGCCAGCAGCTTGGCCGGGACAGGTACCTATGGCTACACCTTC,CASSLAGTGTYGYTF
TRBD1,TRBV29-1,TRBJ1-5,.,TGCAGCGTTCTTGGGACAGGGAACGGGCAGCCCCAGCATTTT,CSVLGTGNGQPQHF
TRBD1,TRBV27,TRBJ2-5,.,TGTGCCAGCAGTACCCCGGGACAGGGTGGGGAGACCCAGTACTTC,CASSTPGQGGETQYF
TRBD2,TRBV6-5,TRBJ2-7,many,TGTGCCAGCAGGGTGACTAGCGGGAGCTCCTACGAGCAGTACTTC,CASRVTSGSSYEQYF